The following is a T cell receptor beta chain sequence with its context. It lacks a known antigen. Per-nucleotide qualities are absent, and no much larger clonotype sits a single base away. Separate from the approximately 700-subject first cohort, the validation cohort of some 130 subjects was the group to which the donors belonged. Germline trimming amounts to 3 bases on V and 3 bases on J, with 4 as the count of junction bases outside the gene matches. The CDR3 sequence holds 15 residues, the cysteine and phenylalanine included. The sequence is cut down to CDR3 DNA, 45 bases in frame from base 1. According to the germline V gene, CDR1 reads MGHRA and CDR2 reads YSYEKL. This record belongs to a study of cytomegalovirus exposure and HLA in healthy donors (dated by TCRdb to about 2017). Concerning the study at large: According to a later analysis, the roughly 120 validation repertoires were produced on the same platform as the 666 repertoires of the first cohort. The study aimed to test whether cataloging public T cell receptors could reveal signatures of past pathogen exposure. In addition to the first cohort of about 650 subjects, a separate validation cohort of approximately 130 different subjects was used. The study combined high-throughput TCR immunosequencing, statistical association of individual TCRs with disease status, and machine learning to predict cytomegalovirus infection status. Results the study describes overall, beyond this receptor: Three of the identified cytomegalovirus-associated TCR beta chains were confirmed in vitro to be specific for cytomegalovirus antigens. In both the original and validation cohorts, the classifier was reported to diagnose cytomegalovirus status with high specificity and sensitivity. A later analysis lacked HLA typing for the validation cohort, so it scored co-occurrence in that cohort across all 110 or so repertoires. It was suggested by the authors that the approach could potentially be generalized to other disease states and immunological phenotypes. In the study, some 180 TCR beta chains were listed as associated with cytomegalovirus. Of the cluster scores, 94% were above 0 in a later analysis, which found that TCRs clustered in the first cohort also tended to co-occur in the approximately 130 validation repertoires. Most TCR sequences were observed very rarely across donors, whereas some public TCRs were present in many individuals.

Libraries were made using the immunoSEQ multiplex PCR assay. The authors' analysis ran thus. A statistical classification framework was built for diagnosing cytomegalovirus status from the catalog of TCR beta chain sequences. TCRdb took this table from immuneACCESS and kept in-frame rearrangements with V and J called. Such tables lack part of the clones; where checked against another copy, unresolved V genes explain under half of the gap, and the rest is unexplained. The DNA was the basis for D and trimming; V, J and clone size are from that table. Counted in this sample were some 69,000 clones; 96% of them appeared once. Approximately 2.5% of the sample is in the top ten clones.

The rearrangement combines TRBV4-1 with TRBJ1-4, with 7 middle bases fitting TRBD1. The clonotype originates from a man between 18 and 29 years old in good health and CMV-seronegative. Sequencing was done on a sample of PBMCs. The CDR3 reads CASSQRGQANEKLFF. The DNA sequence follows: TGCGCCAGCAGCCAGAGGGGGCAGGCTAATGAAAAACTGTTTTTT.